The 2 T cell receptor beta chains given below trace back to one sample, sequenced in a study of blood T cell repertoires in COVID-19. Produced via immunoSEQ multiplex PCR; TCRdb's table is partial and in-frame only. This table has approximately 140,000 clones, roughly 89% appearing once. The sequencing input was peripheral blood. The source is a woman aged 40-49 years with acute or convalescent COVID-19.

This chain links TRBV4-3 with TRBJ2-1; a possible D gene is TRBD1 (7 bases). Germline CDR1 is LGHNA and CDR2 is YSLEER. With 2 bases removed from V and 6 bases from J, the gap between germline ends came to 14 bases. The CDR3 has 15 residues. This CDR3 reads CASSQPWRGPNEQFF. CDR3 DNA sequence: TGCGCCAGCAGCCAACCATGGAGGGGGCCCAATGAGCAGTTCTTC.

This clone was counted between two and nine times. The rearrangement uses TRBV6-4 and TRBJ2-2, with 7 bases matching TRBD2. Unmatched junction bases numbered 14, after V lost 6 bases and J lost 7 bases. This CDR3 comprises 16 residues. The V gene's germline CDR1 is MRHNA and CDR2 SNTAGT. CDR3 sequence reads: CASSPGPAGVGGELFF. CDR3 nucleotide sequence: TGTGCCAGCAGCCCCGGGCCGGCGGGAGTCGGCGGGGAGCTGTTTTTT.